This TCR beta chain was profiled in a study of T cell changes during pregnancy in multiple sclerosis. The assay was immunoSEQ multiplex PCR, and TCRdb's table has in-frame clones only and misses some. Altogether 10,000 or so clones are present, about 83% being singletons, with the ten largest covering around a sixth. The origin of this receptor is a female donor in good health, enrolled as a control in a pregnancy study. Material: CD8+ T cells from peripheral blood mononuclear cells, obtained in the third trimester of pregnancy.

The DNA of the CDR3 is TGTGCCAGCAGCAAATCCTCGGTCCCGAATCAGCCCCAGCATTTT. It yields the protein CASSKSSVPNQPQHF. The genes are TRBV21-1 and TRBJ1-5. TRBV21-1 is recorded as a pseudogene. This CDR3 contains 15 residues.